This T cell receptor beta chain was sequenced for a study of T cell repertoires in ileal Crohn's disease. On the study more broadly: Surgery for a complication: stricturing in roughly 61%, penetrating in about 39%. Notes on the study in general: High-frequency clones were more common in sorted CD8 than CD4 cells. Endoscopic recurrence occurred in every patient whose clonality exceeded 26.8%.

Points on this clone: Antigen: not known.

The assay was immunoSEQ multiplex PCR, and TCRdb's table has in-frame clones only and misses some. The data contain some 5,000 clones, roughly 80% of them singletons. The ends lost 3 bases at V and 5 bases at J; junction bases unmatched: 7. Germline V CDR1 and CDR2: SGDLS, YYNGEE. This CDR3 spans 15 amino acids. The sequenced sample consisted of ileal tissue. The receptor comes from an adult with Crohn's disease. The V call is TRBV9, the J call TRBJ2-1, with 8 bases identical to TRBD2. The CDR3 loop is CASSGKREPHNEQFF. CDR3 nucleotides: TGTGCCAGCAGCGGAAAGCGGGAGCCGCACAATGAGCAGTTCTTC. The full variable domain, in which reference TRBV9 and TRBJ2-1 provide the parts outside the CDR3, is DSGVTQTPKHLITATGQRVTLRCSPRSGDLSVYWYQQSLDQGLQFLIQYYNGEERAKGNILERFSAQQFPDLHSELNLSSLELGDSALYFCASSGKREPHNEQFFGPGTRLTVL.